The 18 T cell receptor beta chains below all came from one sample that was sequenced in a study of blood T cells in healthy people across ages. The second PCR ran roughly 7 to 12 cycles with a sample-barcoded 5' primer and J-beta primers. TCRdb re-analysed the 5' RACE reads in MiXCR, keeping a single row per CDR3 protein. Among about 620,000 distinct CDR3 sequences listed, around a fifth were seen once. The sequenced sample consisted of blood. These receptors all stem from a man aged 65 to 79 in good health.

This clonotype was detected only a few times. The chain uses TRBV7-6 and TRBJ2-3, with unresolved D. Trimming left V 1 base short and J 5 bases short, with 13 bases between. This CDR3 is 15 amino acids long. Germline V gene data show CDR1 as SGHVS and CDR2 as FNYEAQ. For the CDR3, the DNA is TGTGCCAGCAGCTTAGGGCGTGACTTCGGAGATACGCAGTATTTT. Residues: CASSLGRDFGDTQYF. Based on the CDR3 plus reference TRBV7-6 and TRBJ2-3, the full variable domain is GAGVSQSPRYKVTKRGQDVALRCDPISGHVSLYWYRQALGQGPEFLTYFNYEAQQDKSGLPNDRFSAERPEGSISTLTIQRTEQRDSAMYRCASSLGRDFGDTQYFGPGTRLTVL.

V gene TRBV29-1 combines with J gene TRBJ2-1; D is ambiguous. Germline V CDR1 and CDR2: SQVTM, ANQGSEA. The CDR3 is 11 amino acids. V was cut by 4 bases and J by 2 bases, with 3 bases left in between. CDR3 DNA sequence: TGCAGCGTTGGTGCCTACAATGAGCAGTTCTTC. The encoded protein is CSVGAYNEQFF.

The J gene is TRBJ2-5, the V gene TRBV12-3 or TRBV12-4; no reliable D call. V lost 5 bases and J lost 3, with 22 bases in between. CDR3 size: 17 residues. In DNA form, the CDR3 reads TGTGCCAGCAGTAGGGCAGGCAAGATGGGTGGCGAAGAGACCCAGTACTTC. This translates into CASSRAGKMGGEETQYF.

This clonotype has only a few counts. The chain has TRBV6-1 and TRBJ2-1; D ambiguous. Germline CDR1 reads MNHNS; CDR2 reads SASEGT. This CDR3 has 13 residues. V lost 1 base, J lost 9 bases, and 10 bases lay in between. The CDR3, as DNA: TGTGCCAGCAGTGAAGTTGCAGGAAGTGAGCAGTTCTTC. Amino acids: CASSEVAGSEQFF.

This clonotype showed up just a few times. The chain uses TRBV14 and TRBJ2-1, with a tentative D call TRBD2 (6 bases). The CDR3 loop spans 15 amino acids. The ends were cut back, 1 base at V and 3 bases at J, with 10 bases in the middle. Germline V gene lookup returns CDR1 SGHDN and CDR2 FVKESK. CDR3 residues: CASSQVTSYYNEQFF. In nucleotides, the CDR3 is TGTGCCAGCAGCCAAGTCACTAGCTACTACAATGAGCAGTTCTTC.

This clonotype was seen a few times. The rearrangement uses TRBV20-1 and TRBJ2-1; 10 nucleotides match TRBD2. This CDR3 spans 15 amino acids. Germline lookup yields CDR1 DFQATT and CDR2 SNEGSKA (reference sequence). The trim removed 3 bases at V and 2 bases at J, leaving 4 bases unmatched. The chain's CDR3 is CSASWTSGTYNEQFF. DNA of the CDR3: TGCAGTGCTAGCTGGACTAGCGGTACCTACAATGAGCAGTTCTTC.

At least ten counts were recorded for this clonotype. In nucleotides, the CDR3 is TGCAGTGCTAGTATACAGGGGGGCGATGGCTACACCTTC. This encodes CSASIQGGDGYTF. The gene calls are TRBV20-1 and TRBJ1-2; 8 nucleotides match TRBD1. Trimming cost V 3 bases and J 6 bases; bases outside gene matches: 6. This CDR3 region has 13 residues. CDR1 and CDR2 (germline): DFQATT, SNEGSKA (reference sequence).

The J gene is TRBJ2-7, the V gene TRBV5-1; TRBD1 might be the D (5 bases). The CDR3 runs 14 residues. CDR1 is SGHRS and CDR2 is YFSETQ in the germline V gene. Between the trimmed V and J ends, which lost 1 base and 3 bases, there was a span of 11 bases. In DNA form, the CDR3 reads TGCGCCAGCAGCTTGACAGGACCGTACTACGAGCAGTACTTC. It codes for CASSLTGPYYEQYF.

This chain joins TRBV7-2 and TRBJ2-1; 10 bases map to TRBD2. The V gene end was trimmed by 1 base and the J gene end by 5 bases; junction bases not matched to a gene: 11. Germline V gene data show CDR1 as SGHTA and CDR2 as FQGNSA. This CDR3 has 18 residues. CDR3 coding DNA: TGTGCCAGCAGCTTAGTGAGAATAGGACTAGCGGCCCACAATGAGCAGTTCTTC. This sequence encodes CASSLVRIGLAAHNEQFF.

This clonotype occurred many times. The chain links TRBV5-1 to TRBJ2-5; 9 positions match TRBD1. Gene TRBJ2-7 matches the end of the DNA better, so the J call may be wrong. In germline, CDR1 is SGHRS, CDR2 YFSETQ. This CDR3 region has 17 residues. The CDR3 DNA reads as TGCGCCAGCAGCTTGGGAGCGGGACAGGGTTTTCCGTACGAGCAGTACTTC. Translation: CASSLGAGQGFPYEQYF.

This clonotype was observed a few times. The rearrangement uses TRBV12-3 or TRBV12-4 and TRBJ2-7, with 12 bases that match TRBD2. Unmatched junction bases numbered 8, after V lost 5 bases and J lost 6 bases. The CDR3 totals 15 residues. CDR3 region: CASSRSSGRGREQYF. CDR3 bases: TGTGCCAGCAGTCGTTCTAGCGGGAGGGGTCGCGAGCAGTACTTC.

This clonotype turned up a few times. The chain couples TRBV5-6 to TRBJ2-5; D possibly corresponds to TRBD1 (6 bases). Deletions cut 5 bases from V and 6 bases from J, with 14 bases between. This CDR3 has 13 residues. Germline CDR1 reads SGHDT; CDR2 reads YYEEEE. The CDR3 DNA is TGTGCCAGCAGTCCAAACAGGGTGAAGACCCAGTACTTC. Encoded protein: CASSPNRVKTQYF.

The J gene is TRBJ2-1, the V gene TRBV10-2; either TRBD1 or TRBD2 may supply D (5 bases each). V was cut by 8 bases and J by 6 bases, with 20 bases left in between. The germline gives CDR1 WSHSY, CDR2 SAAADI. This CDR3 has 15 residues. The CDR3 region is CASFLRDQIRNEQFF. DNA for the CDR3: TGCGCCAGCTTCCTCAGGGACCAAATACGCAATGAGCAGTTCTTC.

This clonotype was seen a few times. The genes are TRBV12-3 or TRBV12-4 and TRBJ2-7; D is uncertain. This CDR3 is 12 amino acids long. V lost 6 bases and J lost 7, with 13 bases in between. The CDR3 loop is CASRVGIGEQYF. The DNA for the CDR3 is TGTGCCAGCAGGGTGGGCATCGGGGAGCAGTACTTC.

This clonotype was seen a few times. V is TRBV30 and J is TRBJ2-1; D unresolved. Looked up from germline, CDR1 is GTSNPN and CDR2 is SVGIG (reference sequence). The CDR3 extends over 12 amino acids. V dropped 7 bases and J dropped 5 bases, with 12 bases sitting between them. CDR3 region: CASDAQDNEQFF. DNA of the CDR3: TGTGCCTCGGACGCCCAGGACAATGAGCAGTTCTTC.

On this clonotype itself: An end of the junction differs from the germline gene, which may be a read error. The rearrangement links TRBV7-2 to TRBJ1-3; possible D gene TRBD1, 6 bases. The CDR3 is 15 residues long. The V gene's germline CDR1 is SGHTA and CDR2 FQGNSA. The CDR3 is CASSLSQGTGNTIHF. The CDR3 DNA is TGTGCCAGCAGCTTAAGTCAGGGGACCGGAAACACCATACATTTT.

This clonotype has a handful of counts. V usage is TRBV28 and J usage is TRBJ1-5; D gene ambiguous. The CDR3 consists of 14 residues. Germline assignment: CDR1 MDHEN and CDR2 SYDVKM. V shed 2 bases and J shed 0 bases, with 5 bases lying between them. DNA for the CDR3: TGTGCCAGCAGTTTACTCAATAGCAATCAGCCCCAGCATTTT. Protein product: CASSLLNSNQPQHF. The whole variable domain, remainder taken from reference TRBV28 and TRBJ1-5, is DVKVTQSSRYLVKRTGEKVFLECVQDMDHENMFWYRQDPGLGLRLIYFSYDVKMKEKGDIPEGYSVSREKKERFSLILESASTNQTSMYLCASSLLNSNQPQHFGDGTRLSIL.

V usage is TRBV7-9 and J usage is TRBJ2-7; 8 bases are a match to TRBD1. CDR1 SEHNR and CDR2 FQNEAQ come from the germline V gene (reference sequence). Unmatched junction bases numbered 7, after V lost 4 bases and J lost 2 bases. The CDR3 sequence is 15 residues long. Written as DNA, the CDR3 is TGTGCCAGCAGCTCCGCCAGGGGGCGTCCCTACGAGCAGTACTTC. As protein: CASSSARGRPYEQYF.